This T cell receptor beta chain was observed in a study of blood T cell repertoires in COVID-19. The protocol was immunoSEQ multiplex PCR, while the TCRdb copy is restricted to in-frame clones and leaves out a portion. This table has 55,000 to 80,000 clones, about 81% appearing once. The receptor was isolated from a human donor in a cohort sampled during active COVID-19. Sequencing used peripheral blood.

The CDR3 DNA is TGTGCCAGCAGCAAATGTGGCAGCCAAGAGGCTAGCACAGATACGCAGTATTTT. This sequence encodes CASSKCGSQEASTDTQYF. J is TRBJ2-3 and V is TRBV21-1; the DNA was not used to check the table's D call, TRBD2. TRBV21-1 is a listed pseudogene. CDR3 length equals 18 residues.